Described below is a single TCR beta chain sequence and its context. Its antigen is undetermined. This CDR3 has 15 amino acids. From germline, CDR1 is MGHDK and CDR2 SYGVNS. The sample comes from a study of monozygotic twins with inflammatory bowel disease. TCRdb reprocessed the 5' RACE reads and keeps a single row for each CDR3 protein, giving no DNA. This table holds around 210,000 distinct CDR3 sequences. General study points: IBD patients shared fewer clonotypes with other individuals than healthy twins, especially patients with disease activity signs.

The sequence was collected from a human donor with ulcerative colitis or Crohn's disease, or a healthy co-twin of an affected twin (not recorded which). The sample taken for sequencing was blood. The chain uses TRBV25-1 and TRBJ1-1; as DNA is missing, the TRBD1 call by TCRdb cannot be tested. CDR3: CASSDGGRVNTEAFF.